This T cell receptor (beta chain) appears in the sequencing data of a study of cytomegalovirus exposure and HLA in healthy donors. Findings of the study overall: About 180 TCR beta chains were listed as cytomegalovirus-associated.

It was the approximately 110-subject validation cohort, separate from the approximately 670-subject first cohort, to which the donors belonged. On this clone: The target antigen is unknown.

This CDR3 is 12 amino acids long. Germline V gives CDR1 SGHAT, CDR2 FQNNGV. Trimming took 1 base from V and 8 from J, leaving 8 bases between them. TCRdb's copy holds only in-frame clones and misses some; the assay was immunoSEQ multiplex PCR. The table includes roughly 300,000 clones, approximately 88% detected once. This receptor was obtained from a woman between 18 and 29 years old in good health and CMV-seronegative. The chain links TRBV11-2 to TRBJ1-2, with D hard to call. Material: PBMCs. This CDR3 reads CASSLVEIGYTF. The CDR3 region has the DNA TGTGCCAGCAGCTTAGTGGAGATCGGCTACACCTTC.